This T cell receptor beta chain originates from a study of cytomegalovirus exposure and HLA in healthy donors. At the level of the study: Sequencing of 180 million or so T cells in an earlier analysis found around 120 million unique TCR beta sequences.

With V trimmed by 5 bases and J by 3 bases, 6 bases remained unmatched. CDR1 and CDR2 from the germline V gene are LNHDA and SQIVND (reference sequence). The CDR3 totals 15 residues. A remark on this clone: No antigen is known for it.

The PCR contained 60 Vbeta and 13 Jbeta primers. TCRdb's copy holds only in-frame clones and misses some; the assay was immunoSEQ multiplex PCR. There are tens of thousands of clones in the sample; 85% to 95% occur only once, and roughly 2.7% lies in the top ten. Study observations and caveats: As a later analysis revealed, most CMV-associated TCR beta chains appeared HLA-restricted.

The source of this sequence is a woman under 30 in good health and CMV-seronegative. This chain links TRBV19 with TRBJ1-3; 8 bases agree with TRBD1. The sequenced material came from PBMCs. The CDR3 is CASSVGQVLGNTIYF. The CDR3 nucleotides are TGTGCCAGTAGTGTGGGACAGGTCCTTGGAAACACCATATATTTT.